The 12 T cell receptor beta chains presented below share a single source sample, sequenced in a study of naive and memory T cell subsets. Both TRBC1 and TRBC2 were covered by a beta constant-region primer of two equimolar oligonucleotides. From the UMI-ligation and nested PCR reads, TCRdb called clonotypes with MiXCR, one entry per CDR3 protein. There are 77,000 or so distinct CDR3 sequences in the sample; roughly 13% occur only once, and around 0.9% lies in the top ten. Sequencing was carried out using central memory CD4+ T cells from blood. These receptors all come from a human donor in good health.

The chain has TRBV10-3 and TRBJ2-6; maybe TRBD1 (6 bases). The V and J ends lost 3 bases and 2 bases respectively, with 20 bases between them. The germline CDR1 and CDR2 sequences are ENHRY and SYGVKD. CDR3 length: 19 amino acids. CDR3 sequence reads: CAISDRSSGSGAGANVLTF. For the CDR3, the DNA is TGTGCCATCAGTGATAGGTCGAGCGGATCAGGGGCTGGGGCCAACGTCCTGACTTTC.

This clonotype was seen many times. The chain links TRBV29-1 to TRBJ1-1, with no clear D. CDR3 length: 15 amino acids. Germline assignment: CDR1 SQVTM and CDR2 ANQGSEA. V was cut by 0 bases and J by 4 bases, with 15 bases left in between. The CDR3 here is CSVEDFSPAGTEAFF. In DNA form, the CDR3 reads TGCAGCGTTGAAGATTTCTCGCCGGCGGGCACTGAAGCTTTCTTT.

This clonotype was detected many times. This chain links TRBV9 with TRBJ2-7, with D uncertain. Deletions cut 0 bases from V and 1 base from J, with 11 bases between. CDR3 length: 15 residues. Germline-derived CDR1 and CDR2 are SGDLS and YYNGEE. Here the CDR3 reads CASSVDGRVSYEQYF. CDR3 sequence (DNA): TGTGCCAGCAGCGTAGATGGTAGGGTTTCCTACGAGCAGTACTTC.

The DNA of the CDR3 is TGCAGTGCTAGCGAGCAGGGGGCGAGCTCTGGGGCCAACGTCCTGACTTTC. Translating it yields CSASEQGASSGANVLTF. This rearrangement joins TRBV20-1 to TRBJ2-6; 8 bases are shared with TRBD1. CDR1 is DFQATT, CDR2 SNEGSKA, per germline (reference sequence). The CDR3 is made up of 17 amino acids. V lost 3 bases and J lost 0; bases outside the gene matches: 7.

This clonotype was detected a few times. The chain links TRBV5-1 to TRBJ2-5; D not certain. This CDR3 comprises 14 residues. The germline V gene has CDR1 SGHRS and CDR2 YFSETQ. V was pared by 4 bases and J by 5 bases, with 15 bases between. The CDR3 reads CASSPTQLGETQYF. The DNA of the CDR3 is TGCGCCAGCAGCCCGACCCAGCTGGGGGAGACCCAGTACTTC.

This clonotype was counted many times. This sequence joins TRBV12-3 or TRBV12-4 and TRBJ2-2, with D maybe TRBD2 (5 bases). CDR3 length: 13 residues. V lost 6 bases to trimming and J lost 5 bases, with 10 bases between them. The CDR3 sequence is CASSETGTGELFF. The CDR3 region has the DNA TGTGCCAGCAGCGAGACGGGGACCGGGGAGCTGTTTTTT.

Only a few counts were recorded for this clonotype. The rearrangement links TRBV28 to TRBJ2-7; D gene unclear. With 7 bases removed from V and 1 base from J, the gap between germline ends came to 5 bases. This CDR3 has 11 residues. Germline V gene data show CDR1 as MDHEN and CDR2 as SYDVKM. The chain's CDR3 is CASTSSYEQYF. Here the CDR3 DNA reads TGTGCCAGCACCTCGTCCTACGAGCAGTACTTC.

This clonotype was seen a handful of times. The chain carries TRBV28 and TRBJ2-7, with 7 bases fitting TRBD2. This CDR3 comprises 14 residues. Looked up from germline, CDR1 is MDHEN and CDR2 is SYDVKM. Trimming cost V 3 bases and J 3 bases; bases outside gene matches: 5. CDR3 DNA: TGTGCCAGCAGTTTGGGGGGGGGTCTCTACGAGCAGTACTTC. Translation: CASSLGGGLYEQYF.

This clonotype turned up a few times. The chain links TRBV6-2 or TRBV6-3 to TRBJ1-4; maybe TRBD1 (6 bases). Per the germline V gene, CDR1 is MNHEY and CDR2 is SVGEGT. V shed 5 bases and J shed 4 bases, with 8 bases lying between them. The CDR3 runs 13 residues. DNA for the CDR3: TGTGCCAGCAGTCGGACAGTTAATGAAAAACTGTTTTTT. Amino acid sequence: CASSRTVNEKLFF.

This clonotype occurred many times. The chain joins TRBV15 to TRBJ2-5, with a tentative D call TRBD1 (5 bases). The V gene lost 1 base and the J gene lost 5 bases, with 11 bases spanning the gap. The CDR3 consists of 14 residues. Germline CDR1 reads LNHNV; CDR2 reads YYDKDF (reference sequence). The CDR3 nucleotides read TGTGCCACCAGCAGAGTCAGCAGGGTTGAGACCCAGTACTTC. Translating it yields CATSRVSRVETQYF.

This clonotype was observed a few times. The V gene is TRBV12-3 or TRBV12-4, the J gene TRBJ1-1, with D perhaps matching TRBD1 (6 bases). The V end was cut by 6 bases, the J end by 3 bases, with 11 bases between. The CDR3 contains 13 residues. CDR3 loop: CASRQGRDTEAFF. For the CDR3, the DNA is TGTGCCAGCAGACAGGGTCGGGACACTGAAGCTTTCTTT.

This chain uses TRBV30 with TRBJ2-2; 9 bases agree with TRBD2. The V gene's germline CDR1 is GTSNPN and CDR2 SVGIG (reference sequence). This CDR3 is 14 amino acids long. The V and J ends lost 6 bases and 5 bases, in that order; junction bases with no gene match: 7. The CDR3 DNA sequence: TGTGCCTGTGGTTCGAGCGGGAGGACCGGGGAGCTGTTTTTT. It codes for CACGSSGRTGELFF.